This entry lists 14 T cell receptor beta chains sequenced from one sample in a study of CD8 T cells in ankylosing spondylitis. General study findings and limits: Characteristic of ankylosing spondylitis blood, it appeared, was a TCR beta motif comprising about eight highly homologous variants.

No antigen has been identified for these receptors. In TCRdb, the 5' RACE reads were re-called with MiXCR into one record per CDR3 protein. Of more than 100,000 distinct CDR3 sequences listed, over 15% were seen once; the top ten hold roughly 30%. The specimen sequenced was blood, either unsorted or a sorted T cell fraction (not recorded which). All receptors derive from a male donor with ankylosing spondylitis.

This clonotype was counted between two and nine times. The rearrangement joins TRBV4-1 to TRBJ2-7, with D maybe TRBD1 (7 bases). The CDR3 is 14 amino acids. Trimming left V 4 bases short and J 3 bases short, with 13 bases between. In germline, CDR1 is MGHRA, CDR2 YSYEKL. CDR3 sequence reads: CASSLFRGDYEQYF. In DNA, the CDR3 is TGCGCCAGCAGCCTCTTCAGGGGGGACTACGAGCAGTACTTC.

V usage is TRBV6-2 or TRBV6-3 and J usage is TRBJ2-7; D may correspond to TRBD1 or TRBD2 (5 bases each). The CDR3 runs to 13 residues. Trimming took 5 bases from V and 2 from J, leaving 10 bases between them. Germline values: CDR1 MNHEY, CDR2 SVGEGT. In nucleotides, the CDR3 is TGTGCCAGCAGTGGGGACGCAGCCTACGAGCAGTACTTC. Its translation is CASSGDAAYEQYF.

V is TRBV2 and J is TRBJ1-6; possible D gene TRBD1, 5 bases. Germline CDR1 is SNHLY and CDR2 is FYNNEI. The length of the CDR3 is 13 residues. Trimming removed 2 bases at V and 8 bases at J, with 7 bases between. The chain's CDR3 is CASSEWDYSPLHF. CDR3 bases: TGTGCCAGCAGTGAATGGGACTATTCACCCCTCCACTTT.

This chain links TRBV4-3 with TRBJ2-3, with TRBD2 identical over 7 bases. Trimming at V came to 1 base and at J to 5 bases, leaving 9 bases not matched to a gene. Germline V lookup: CDR1 LGHNA, CDR2 YSLEER. The CDR3 sequence is 16 residues long. The CDR3 sequence: CASSQGGGTIGDTQYF. CDR3 nucleotides: TGCGCCAGCAGCCAAGGGGGTGGGACTATTGGAGATACGCAGTATTTT.

This clonotype was seen only a few times. The rearrangement joins TRBV7-2 to TRBJ2-1, with 8 nucleotides matching TRBD1. Losses at the gene ends were 4 bases for V and 8 bases for J; bases not matched to a gene: 13. CDR1 and CDR2 from the germline V gene are SGHTA and FQGNSA. The CDR3 extends over 16 amino acids. CDR3 sequence (DNA): TGTGCCAGCAGCTCTTTACCCGGACAGGGATCGGATGAGCAGTTCTTC. This translates into CASSSLPGQGSDEQFF.

The genes are TRBV29-1 and TRBJ1-1, with 9 bases aligning to TRBD1. Germline CDR1 is SQVTM and CDR2 is ANQGSEA. V trimming: 7 bases; J trimming: 1 base; junction bases outside the gene matches: 7. The CDR3 extends over 14 amino acids. CDR3 bases: TGCAGCGACGCCGGGACAGGGTCGAACACTGAAGCTTTCTTT. Its protein is CSDAGTGSNTEAFF.

This clonotype was seen more than once but under ten times. The chain combines TRBV19 with TRBJ1-5; D gene uncertain. The germline gives CDR1 LNHDA, CDR2 SQIVND (reference sequence). The CDR3 spans 15 residues. With 2 bases removed from V and 6 bases from J, the gap between germline ends came to 14 bases. The DNA for the CDR3 is TGTGCCAGTAGTATATTTCAAGGGCTGTCTCAGCCCCAGCATTTT. This encodes CASSIFQGLSQPQHF.

This rearrangement joins TRBV7-9 to TRBJ1-5; D remains unclear. Trimming removed 2 bases from V and 5 bases from J, with 7 bases in between. CDR1 is SEHNR, CDR2 FQNEAQ, per germline (reference sequence). CDR3 size: 13 residues. The CDR3 bases are TGTGCCAGCAGCTTACAAGAGCATCAGCCCCAGCATTTT. It is translated as CASSLQEHQPQHF. Together with reference TRBV7-9 and TRBJ1-5, the CDR3 gives the full variable domain: DTGVSQNPRHKITKRGQNVTFRCDPISEHNRLYWYRQTLGQGPEFLTYFQNEAQLEKSRLLSDRFSAERPKGSFSTLEIQRTEQGDSAMYLCASSLQEHQPQHFGDGTRLSIL.

A few counts support this clonotype. The V call is TRBV6-1, the J call TRBJ2-1; no definite D call. CDR3 size: 14 residues. Germline V gene lookup returns CDR1 MNHNS and CDR2 SASEGT. Trimming stripped 6 bases from V and 5 bases from J, with 14 bases between. CDR3 sequence (DNA): TGTGCCAGCAGGCTAGTCTCGTACGACAATGAGCAGTTCTTC. Its translation is CASRLVSYDNEQFF.

The CDR3 protein is CASSLMYNEQFF. In DNA, the CDR3 is TGTGCCAGCAGCTTAATGTACAATGAGCAGTTCTTC. J is TRBJ2-1 and V is TRBV7-9; D uncertain. Between the trimmed V and J ends, which lost 2 bases and 4 bases, there was a span of 3 bases. The V gene's germline CDR1 is SEHNR and CDR2 FQNEAQ (reference sequence). CDR3 size: 12 residues. The full variable domain, completed using reference TRBV7-9 and TRBJ2-1, is DTGVSQNPRHKITKRGQNVTFRCDPISEHNRLYWYRQTLGQGPEFLTYFQNEAQLEKSRLLSDRFSAERPKGSFSTLEIQRTEQGDSAMYLCASSLMYNEQFFGPGTRLTVL.

This CDR3 reads CSVDSGQPIYNEQFF. The DNA for the CDR3 is TGCAGCGTTGACTCGGGACAGCCGATTTACAATGAGCAGTTCTTC. The chain links TRBV29-1 to TRBJ2-1, with TRBD1 identical over 7 bases. Germline V CDR1 and CDR2: SQVTM, ANQGSEA. J gave up 4 bases and V 3 bases, and 9 bases lay outside the gene matches. The CDR3 is 15 amino acids.

In its sample, this clonotype was seen many times. The V call is TRBV29-1, the J call TRBJ2-1, with D perhaps matching TRBD2 (7 bases). The CDR3 has 11 amino acids. With 6 bases removed from V and 12 bases from J, the gap between germline ends came to 15 bases. Germline V gene sequence: CDR1 SQVTM, CDR2 ANQGSEA. The CDR3: CSVPSGGGQFF. The CDR3 coding sequence is TGCAGCGTCCCTAGCGGAGGGGGGCAGTTCTTC.

This clonotype was picked up a small number of times. The genes are TRBV3-1 and TRBJ2-1; D gene ambiguous. The ends were cut back, 0 bases at V and 5 bases at J, with 5 bases in the middle. CDR1 and CDR2 from the germline V gene are LGHDT and YNNKEL (reference sequence). This CDR3 is 13 amino acids long. CDR3 in amino acids: CASSQEPHNEQFF. The CDR3 DNA reads as TGTGCCAGCAGCCAAGAACCGCACAATGAGCAGTTCTTC.

The gene calls are TRBV29-1 and TRBJ2-5; D ambiguous. Germline V gives CDR1 SQVTM, CDR2 ANQGSEA. The CDR3 consists of 13 residues. V lost 3 bases, J lost 2 bases, and 10 bases lay in between. The CDR3 sequence: CSVDQAPQETQYF. As DNA, the CDR3 is TGCAGCGTTGACCAGGCACCTCAAGAGACCCAGTACTTC.